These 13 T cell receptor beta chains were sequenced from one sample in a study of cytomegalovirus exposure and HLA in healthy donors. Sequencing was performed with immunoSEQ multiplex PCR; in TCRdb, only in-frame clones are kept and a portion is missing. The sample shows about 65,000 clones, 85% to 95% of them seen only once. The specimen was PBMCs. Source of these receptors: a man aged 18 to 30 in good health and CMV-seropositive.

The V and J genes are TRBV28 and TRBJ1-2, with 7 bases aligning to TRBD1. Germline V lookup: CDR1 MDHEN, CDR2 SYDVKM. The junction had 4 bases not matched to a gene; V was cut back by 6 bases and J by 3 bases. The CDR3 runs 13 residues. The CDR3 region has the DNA TGTGCCAGCAGGTCCGGGACAGACTATGGCTACACCTTC. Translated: CASRSGTDYGYTF.

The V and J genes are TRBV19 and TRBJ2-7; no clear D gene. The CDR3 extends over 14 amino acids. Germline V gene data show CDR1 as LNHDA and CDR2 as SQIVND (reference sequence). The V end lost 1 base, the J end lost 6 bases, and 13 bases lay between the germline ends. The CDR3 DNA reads TGTGCCAGTAGTATAGTCTCAGACTCCAGCGAGCAGTACTTC. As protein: CASSIVSDSSEQYF.

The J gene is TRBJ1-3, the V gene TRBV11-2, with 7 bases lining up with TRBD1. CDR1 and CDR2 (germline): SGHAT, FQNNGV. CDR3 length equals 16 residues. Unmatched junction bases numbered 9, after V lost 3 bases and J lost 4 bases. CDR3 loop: CASSFVQGTSGNTIYF. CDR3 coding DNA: TGTGCCAGCAGCTTTGTACAGGGGACGTCAGGAAACACCATATATTTT.

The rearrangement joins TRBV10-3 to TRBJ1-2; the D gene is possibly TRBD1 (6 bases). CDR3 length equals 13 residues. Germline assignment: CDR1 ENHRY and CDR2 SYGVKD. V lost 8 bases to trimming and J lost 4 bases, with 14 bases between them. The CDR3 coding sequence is TGTGCCATCCGTGTTGGGACAAGCTATGGCTACACCTTC. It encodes CAIRVGTSYGYTF.

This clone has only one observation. Here the CDR3 reads CASSFGGGYTEAFF. As DNA, the CDR3 is TGTGCCAGCAGCTTCGGAGGAGGGTACACTGAAGCTTTCTTT. This chain connects TRBV5-4 to TRBJ1-1; D not certain. This CDR3 spans 14 amino acids. With 2 bases removed from V and 3 bases from J, the gap between germline ends came to 11 bases. Germline CDR1 reads SGHNT; CDR2 reads YYREEE (reference sequence).

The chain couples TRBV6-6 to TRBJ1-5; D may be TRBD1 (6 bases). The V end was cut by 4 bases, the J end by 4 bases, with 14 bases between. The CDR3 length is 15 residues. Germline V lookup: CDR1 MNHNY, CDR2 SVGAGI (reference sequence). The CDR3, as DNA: TGTGCCAGCAGTTTACGAGGGCAGGGGAATCAGCCCCAGCATTTT. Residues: CASSLRGQGNQPQHF.

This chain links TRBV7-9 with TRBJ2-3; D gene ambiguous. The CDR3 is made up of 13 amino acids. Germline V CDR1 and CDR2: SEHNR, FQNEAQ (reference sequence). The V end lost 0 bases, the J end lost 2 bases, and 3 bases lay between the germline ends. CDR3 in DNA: TGTGCCAGCAGCTTAGCCTCCACAGATACGCAGTATTTT. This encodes CASSLASTDTQYF.

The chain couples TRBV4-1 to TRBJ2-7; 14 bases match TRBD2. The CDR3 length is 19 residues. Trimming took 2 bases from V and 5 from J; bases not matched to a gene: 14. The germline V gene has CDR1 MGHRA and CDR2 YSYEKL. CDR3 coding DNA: TGCGCCAGCAGCCAAAAAGCTCTCGAAGGACTAGCGGGAGGCCACGAGCAGTACTTC. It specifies CASSQKALEGLAGGHEQYF.

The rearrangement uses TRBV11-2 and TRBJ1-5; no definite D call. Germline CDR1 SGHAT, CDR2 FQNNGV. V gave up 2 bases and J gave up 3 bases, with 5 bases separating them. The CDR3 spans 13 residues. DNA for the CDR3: TGTGCCAGCAGCTTACTGTTCAATCAGCCCCAGCATTTT. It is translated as CASSLLFNQPQHF.

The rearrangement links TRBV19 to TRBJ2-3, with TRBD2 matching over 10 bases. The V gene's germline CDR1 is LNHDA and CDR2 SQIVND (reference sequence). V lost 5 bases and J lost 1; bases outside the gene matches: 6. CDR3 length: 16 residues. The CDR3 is CASSPSSGGGTDTQYF. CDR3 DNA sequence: TGTGCCAGTAGTCCCTCTAGCGGGGGAGGCACAGATACGCAGTATTTT.

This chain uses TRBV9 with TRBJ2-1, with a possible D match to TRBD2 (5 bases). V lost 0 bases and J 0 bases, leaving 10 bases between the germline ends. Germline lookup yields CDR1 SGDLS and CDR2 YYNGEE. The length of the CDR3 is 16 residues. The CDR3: CASSVARGSSYNEQFF. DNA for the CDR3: TGTGCCAGCAGCGTAGCCCGTGGGAGCTCCTACAATGAGCAGTTCTTC.

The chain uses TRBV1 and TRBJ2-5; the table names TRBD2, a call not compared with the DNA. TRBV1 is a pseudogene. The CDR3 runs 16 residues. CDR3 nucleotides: TGCACCAGCAGCCAAGATCGGGGGGGGGCCGAAGAGACCCAGTACTTC. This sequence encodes CTSSQDRGGAEETQYF.

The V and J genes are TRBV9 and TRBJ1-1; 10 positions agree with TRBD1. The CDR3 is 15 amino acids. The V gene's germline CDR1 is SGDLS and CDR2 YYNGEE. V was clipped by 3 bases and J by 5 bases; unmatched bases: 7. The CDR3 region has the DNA TGTGCCAGCAGCGGACAGGGGGCCTTGGCTACTGAAGCTTTCTTT. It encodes CASSGQGALATEAFF.